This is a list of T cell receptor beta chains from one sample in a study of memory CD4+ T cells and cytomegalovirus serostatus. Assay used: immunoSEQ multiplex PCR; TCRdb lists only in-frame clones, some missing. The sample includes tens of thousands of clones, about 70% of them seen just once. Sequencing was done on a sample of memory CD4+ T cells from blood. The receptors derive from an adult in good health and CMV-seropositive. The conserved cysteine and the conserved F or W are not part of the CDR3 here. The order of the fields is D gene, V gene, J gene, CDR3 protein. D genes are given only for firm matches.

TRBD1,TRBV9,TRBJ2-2,ASSVAPDRLYTGELF
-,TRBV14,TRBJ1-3,ASSQAGVGNTIY
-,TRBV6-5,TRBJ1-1,ASSYSSGGRNTEAF
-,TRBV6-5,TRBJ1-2,ASGVGVGGYGYT
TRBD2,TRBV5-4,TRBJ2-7,ASSLIAGGYEQY
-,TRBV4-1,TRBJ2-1,ASRPTGNDEQF
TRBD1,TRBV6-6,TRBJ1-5,ASGKGAGNQPQH
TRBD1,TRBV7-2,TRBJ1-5,ASSPPDRGRWADQPQH
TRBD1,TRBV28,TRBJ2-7,ASSVRGGAGEQY
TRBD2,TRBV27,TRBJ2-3,ASSPSGLAAWGDTQY
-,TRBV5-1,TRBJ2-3,ASSLVGGRGDTQY